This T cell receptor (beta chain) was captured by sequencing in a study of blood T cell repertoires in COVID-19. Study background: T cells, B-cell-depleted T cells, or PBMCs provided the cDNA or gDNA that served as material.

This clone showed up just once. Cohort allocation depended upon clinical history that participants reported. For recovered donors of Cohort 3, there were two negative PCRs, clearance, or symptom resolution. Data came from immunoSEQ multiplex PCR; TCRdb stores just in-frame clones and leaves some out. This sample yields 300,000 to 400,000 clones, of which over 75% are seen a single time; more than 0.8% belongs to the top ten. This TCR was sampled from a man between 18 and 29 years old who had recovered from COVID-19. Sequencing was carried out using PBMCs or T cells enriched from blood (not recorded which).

The CDR3 sequence is CASSLFGGGTEAFF. In DNA, the CDR3 is TGTGCCAGCAGTTTATTTGGGGGCGGGACTGAAGCTTTCTTT. The chain recombines TRBV27 with TRBJ1-1, with D maybe TRBD1 (6 bases). The CDR3 extends over 14 amino acids. Per germline, CDR1 MNHEY and CDR2 SMNVEV (reference sequence). With 1 base removed from V and 5 bases from J, the gap between germline ends came to 11 bases.